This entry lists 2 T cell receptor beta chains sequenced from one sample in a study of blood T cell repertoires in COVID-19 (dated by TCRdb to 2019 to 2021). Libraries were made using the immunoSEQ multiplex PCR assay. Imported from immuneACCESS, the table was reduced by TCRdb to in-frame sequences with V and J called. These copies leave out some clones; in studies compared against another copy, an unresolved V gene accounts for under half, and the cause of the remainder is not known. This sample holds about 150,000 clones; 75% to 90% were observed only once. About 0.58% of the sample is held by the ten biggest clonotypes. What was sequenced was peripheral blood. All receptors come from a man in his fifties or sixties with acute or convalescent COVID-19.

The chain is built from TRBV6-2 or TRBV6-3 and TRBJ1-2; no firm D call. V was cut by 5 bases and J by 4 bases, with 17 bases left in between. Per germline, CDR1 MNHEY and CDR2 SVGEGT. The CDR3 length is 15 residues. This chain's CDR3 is CASSTKTDGGYGYTF. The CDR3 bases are TGTGCCAGCAGTACGAAGACGGACGGAGGCTATGGCTACACCTTC.

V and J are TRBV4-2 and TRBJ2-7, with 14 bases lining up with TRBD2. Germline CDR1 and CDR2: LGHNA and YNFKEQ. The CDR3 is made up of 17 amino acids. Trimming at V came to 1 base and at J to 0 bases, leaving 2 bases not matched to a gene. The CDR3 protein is CASSQVGTSGSSYEQYF. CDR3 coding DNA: TGTGCCAGCAGCCAAGTCGGGACTAGCGGGAGCTCCTACGAGCAGTACTTC.